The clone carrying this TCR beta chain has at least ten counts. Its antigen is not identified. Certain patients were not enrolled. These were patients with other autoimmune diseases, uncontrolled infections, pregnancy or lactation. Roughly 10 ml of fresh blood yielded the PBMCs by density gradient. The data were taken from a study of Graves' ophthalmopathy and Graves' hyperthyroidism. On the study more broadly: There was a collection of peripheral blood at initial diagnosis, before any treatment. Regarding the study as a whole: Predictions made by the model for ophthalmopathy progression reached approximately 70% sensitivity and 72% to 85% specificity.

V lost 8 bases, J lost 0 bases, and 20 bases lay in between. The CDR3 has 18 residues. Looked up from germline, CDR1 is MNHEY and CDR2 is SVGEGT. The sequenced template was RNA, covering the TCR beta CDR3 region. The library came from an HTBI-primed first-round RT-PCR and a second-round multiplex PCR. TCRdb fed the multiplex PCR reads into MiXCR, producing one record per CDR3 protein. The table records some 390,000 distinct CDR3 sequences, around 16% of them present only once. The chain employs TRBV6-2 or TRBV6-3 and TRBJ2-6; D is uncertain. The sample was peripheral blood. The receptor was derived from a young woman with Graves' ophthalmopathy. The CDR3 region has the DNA TGTGCCAGCGAACCATTCACCGGTTTAGGCTCTGGGGCCAACGTCCTGACTTTC. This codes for CASEPFTGLGSGANVLTF.